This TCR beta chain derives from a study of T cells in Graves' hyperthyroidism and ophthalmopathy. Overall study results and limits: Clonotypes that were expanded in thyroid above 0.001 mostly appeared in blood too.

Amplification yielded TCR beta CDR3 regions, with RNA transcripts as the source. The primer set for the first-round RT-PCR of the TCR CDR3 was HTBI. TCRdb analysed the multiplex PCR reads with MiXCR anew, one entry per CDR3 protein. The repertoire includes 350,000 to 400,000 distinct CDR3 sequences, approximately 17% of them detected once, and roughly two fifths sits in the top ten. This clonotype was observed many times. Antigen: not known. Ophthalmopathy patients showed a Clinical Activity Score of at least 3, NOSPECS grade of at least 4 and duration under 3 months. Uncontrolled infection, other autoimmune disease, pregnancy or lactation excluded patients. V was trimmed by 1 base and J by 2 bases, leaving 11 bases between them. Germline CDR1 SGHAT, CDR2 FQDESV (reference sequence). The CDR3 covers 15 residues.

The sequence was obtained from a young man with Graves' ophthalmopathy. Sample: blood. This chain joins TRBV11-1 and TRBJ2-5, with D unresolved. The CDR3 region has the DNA TGTGCCAGCAGCTTAGTCGCCTCCCTTCAAGAGACCCAGTACTTC. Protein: CASSLVASLQETQYF. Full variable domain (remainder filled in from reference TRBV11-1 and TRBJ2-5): EAEVAQSPRYKITEKSQAVAFWCDPISGHATLYWYRQILGQGPELLVQFQDESVVDDSQLPKDRFSAERLKGVDSTLKIQPAELGDSAMYLCASSLVASLQETQYFGPGTRLLVL.